This passage covers 23 T cell receptor beta chains from one sample sequenced in a study of T cell responses to AZD1222 COVID-19 vaccine. Generated by immunoSEQ multiplex PCR, the TCRdb table keeps only in-frame clones and is missing some. Of about 110,000 clones in the sample, around 93% were seen once. The sequencing here drew on peripheral blood, taken on day 0 of AZD1222 vaccination. Receptor source: an adult in good health.

The rearrangement uses TRBV7-9 and TRBJ1-1; no clear D gene. The CDR3 is 12 amino acids. Germline CDR1 is SEHNR and CDR2 is FQNEAQ (reference sequence). V lost 7 bases to trimming and J lost 0 bases, with 6 bases between them. The CDR3 region is CASKELNTEAFF. In DNA, the CDR3 is TGTGCCAGCAAGGAGCTGAACACTGAAGCTTTCTTT.

This rearrangement joins TRBV5-4 to TRBJ2-1; tentative D call: TRBD2 (5 bases). Germline lookup yields CDR1 SGHNT and CDR2 YYREEE (reference sequence). The germline V and J ends were trimmed by 0 bases and 6 bases, with 16 bases remaining between them. The CDR3 length is 16 residues. The CDR3 nucleotides are TGTGCCAGCAGCTTGGGACATTCGGCTAGCATCAATGAGCAGTTCTTC. Translated, it gives CASSLGHSASINEQFF.

The table lists this clone with a count of one. V and J are TRBV5-6 and TRBJ2-1; 12 nucleotides match TRBD2. This CDR3 is 17 amino acids long. Per germline, CDR1 SGHDT and CDR2 YYEEEE. Trimming at V came to 0 bases and at J to 7 bases, leaving 8 bases not matched to a gene. CDR3 nucleotides: TGTGCCAGCAGCTTGGCGTGGCTAGCGGGAGGGCCGAATGAGCAGTTCTTC. Translated, it gives CASSLAWLAGGPNEQFF. The variable domain in full, completed from reference TRBV5-6 and TRBJ2-1, reads DAGVTQSPTHLIKTRGQQVTLRCSPKSGHDTVSWYQQALGQGPQFIFQYYEEEERQRGNFPDRFSGHQFPNYSSELNVNALLLGDSALYLCASSLAWLAGGPNEQFFGPGTRLTVL.

The chain employs TRBV7-3 and TRBJ2-7, with 8 bases fitting TRBD2. Trimming removed 5 bases from V and 0 bases from J; junction bases left unmatched: 6. CDR3 length: 15 residues. From germline, CDR1 is SGHTA and CDR2 FQGTGA. The DNA for the CDR3 is TGTGCCAGCAGCCCCTACGGGGGGGTCTCCTACGAGCAGTACTTC. As protein: CASSPYGGVSYEQYF.

This clone was found once. The chain has TRBV6-5 and TRBJ2-7; D perhaps matches TRBD1 (7 bases). V lost 5 bases and J lost 5, with 16 bases in between. CDR1 is MNHEY and CDR2 is SVGAGI in the germline V gene. The CDR3 runs 14 residues. The CDR3 DNA follows: TGTGCCAGCAGTCTTGTTGACAGGGAGGACGAGCAGTACTTC. Translation gives CASSLVDREDEQYF.

This chain uses TRBV4-2 with TRBJ2-2; TRBD1 might be the D (6 bases). CDR1 is LGHNA and CDR2 is YNFKEQ in the germline V gene. The CDR3 has 16 amino acids. V lost 0 bases and J lost 7, with 15 bases in between. The CDR3 reads CASSQDMGYRDGELFF. The CDR3, as DNA: TGTGCCAGCAGCCAAGATATGGGGTACAGGGACGGGGAGCTGTTTTTT.

The rearrangement joins TRBV5-1 to TRBJ2-7; 9 nucleotides line up with TRBD2. CDR3 length: 15 residues. The J segment lost 4 bases and the V segment lost 0 bases, leaving 5 bases of the junction unmatched. The germline CDR1 and CDR2 sequences are SGHRS and YFSETQ. CDR3 sequence (DNA): TGCGCCAGCAGCTTGGCCCCTAGCGGGATTTACGAGCAGTACTTC. Its translation: CASSLAPSGIYEQYF. Supplemented by reference TRBV5-1 and TRBJ2-7, the full variable domain reads KAGVTQTPRYLIKTRGQQVTLSCSPISGHRSVSWYQQTPGQGLQFLFEYFSETQRNKGNFPGRFSGRQFSNSRSEMNVSTLELGDSALYLCASSLAPSGIYEQYFGPGTRLTVT.

The chain couples TRBV18 to TRBJ1-2; D unclear. Trimming pared 4 bases from V and 3 bases from J, leaving 12 bases between. Germline V CDR1 and CDR2: KGHSH, LQKENI. The CDR3 covers 14 residues. CDR3 in amino acids: CASSLSVSYYGYTF. DNA of the CDR3: TGTGCCAGCTCACTATCGGTCAGTTACTATGGCTACACCTTC.

V gene TRBV7-2 combines with J gene TRBJ1-2, with TRBD1 identical over 10 bases. V shed 6 bases, J shed 6 bases, and the junction held 10 bases outside the gene matches. Germline CDR1 and CDR2: SGHTA and FQGNSA. The CDR3 is made up of 15 amino acids. This CDR3 reads CASRLTGTGEDGYTF. CDR3 bases: TGTGCCAGCAGGCTAACCGGGACAGGGGAGGATGGCTACACCTTC.

This clone was recorded only once. The V gene is TRBV2, the J gene TRBJ1-2; no definite D call. V gave up 6 bases and J gave up 7 bases, with 9 bases separating them. The CDR3 is made up of 11 amino acids. Looked up from germline, CDR1 is SNHLY and CDR2 is FYNNEI. CDR3 residues: CASSSAVGYTF. The CDR3 DNA reads TGTGCCAGCAGCTCGGCTGTTGGCTACACCTTC.

The V and J genes are TRBV7-8 and TRBJ1-2; D is ambiguous. Trimming removed 1 base at V and 0 bases at J, with 12 bases between. CDR1 is SGHVS, CDR2 FQNEAQ, per germline. The CDR3 is made up of 16 amino acids. CDR3 sequence: CASSLVGQAPNYGYTF. DNA for the CDR3: TGTGCCAGCAGCTTAGTCGGGCAGGCCCCTAACTATGGCTACACCTTC.

The chain joins TRBV24-1 to TRBJ1-3; 10 bases are shared with TRBD1. The CDR3 is made up of 15 amino acids. After removal of 1 base from V and 7 bases from J, the junction contained 3 bases not matched to a gene. Germline CDR1 KGHDR, CDR2 SFDVKD. DNA of the CDR3: TGTGCCACCAGTGATTTCGGGACAGGGGTGAACACCATATATTTT. This codes for CATSDFGTGVNTIYF.

The J gene is TRBJ1-4, the V gene TRBV5-1; 7 bases are shared with TRBD1. Germline loops: CDR1 SGHRS, CDR2 YFSETQ. This CDR3 has 14 residues. The V and J ends lost 5 bases and 4 bases, in that order; junction bases with no gene match: 5. The CDR3 protein is CASRTGTDNEKLFF. The DNA of the CDR3 is TGCGCCAGCAGGACCGGGACAGATAATGAAAAACTGTTTTTT.

The V and J genes are TRBV4-2 and TRBJ2-1; D not resolved. Germline V lookup: CDR1 LGHNA, CDR2 YNFKEQ. CDR3 length equals 13 residues. V was pared by 2 bases and J by 7 bases, with 9 bases between. The CDR3 loop reads CASSQPIENEQFF. Written as DNA, the CDR3 is TGTGCCAGCAGCCAACCTATAGAGAATGAGCAGTTCTTC.

The chain combines TRBV5-4 with TRBJ2-1, with D maybe TRBD2 (5 bases). Germline CDR1 reads SGHNT; CDR2 reads YYREEE (reference sequence). V shed 4 bases and J shed 7 bases, with 6 bases lying between them. This CDR3 has 11 residues. CDR3 nucleotides: TGTGCCAGCAGCGGGGAGAATGAGCAGTTCTTC. Protein product: CASSGENEQFF.

The V call is TRBV27, the J call TRBJ1-2, with 7 bases aligning to TRBD1. The CDR3 runs 14 residues. Per the germline V gene, CDR1 is MNHEY and CDR2 is SMNVEV (reference sequence). The junction had 10 bases not matched to a gene; V was cut back by 4 bases and J by 8 bases. DNA for the CDR3: TGTGCCAGCAGTTCCAACACAGGGGCGGGAGGCTACACCTTC. This gives the protein CASSSNTGAGGYTF.

V gene TRBV5-8 combines with J gene TRBJ1-5; D is uncertain. V lost 2 bases to trimming and J lost 5 bases, with 11 bases between them. The CDR3 is 14 amino acids. Germline V gene lookup returns CDR1 SGHTS and CDR2 YDEGEE. CDR3 sequence reads: CASSLLSPYQPQHF. As DNA, the CDR3 is TGTGCCAGCAGCTTACTCTCCCCGTATCAGCCCCAGCATTTT.

This chain connects TRBV5-8 to TRBJ1-2; D not resolved. The CDR3 length is 14 residues. V was cut by 4 bases and J by 2 bases, with 12 bases left in between. CDR1 SGHTS and CDR2 YDEGEE come from the germline V gene. The CDR3 here is CASSRSWQNYGYTF. In nucleotides, the CDR3 is TGTGCCAGCAGCCGGTCTTGGCAGAACTATGGCTACACCTTC.

The CDR3 nucleotides are TGTGCCACCAGCAGAGATCGGGGCGACGGCGGCAATCAGCCCCAGCATTTT. Its translation: CATSRDRGDGGNQPQHF. This chain uses TRBV15 with TRBJ1-5, with TRBD1 as a possible D gene (5 bases). The CDR3 has 17 amino acids. The germline CDR1 and CDR2 sequences are LNHNV and YYDKDF (reference sequence). The germline V and J ends were trimmed by 0 bases and 2 bases, with 14 bases remaining between them. Variable domain in full (rest from reference TRBV15 and TRBJ1-5): DAMVIQNPRYQVTQFGKPVTLSCSQTLNHNVMYWYQQKSSQAPKLLFHYYDKDFNNEADTPDNFQSRRPNTSFCFLDIRSPGLGDTAMYLCATSRDRGDGGNQPQHFGDGTRLSIL.

The chain couples TRBV24-1 to TRBJ2-5, with 9 bases that match TRBD2. The CDR3 runs to 15 residues. Trimming removed 4 bases from V and 4 bases from J; junction bases left unmatched: 6. The V gene's germline CDR1 is KGHDR and CDR2 SFDVKD. CDR3 in amino acids: CATSDAGGPGETQYF. The CDR3 DNA follows: TGTGCCACCAGTGACGCGGGAGGGCCCGGAGAGACCCAGTACTTC.

V gene TRBV19 combines with J gene TRBJ2-3; no clear D. Trimming removed 4 bases from V and 2 bases from J, with 7 bases in between. The CDR3 runs 13 residues. Germline lookup yields CDR1 LNHDA and CDR2 SQIVND (reference sequence). The CDR3 loop is CASSTSATDTQYF. The CDR3 coding sequence is TGTGCCAGTAGTACCTCAGCCACAGATACGCAGTATTTT.

J is TRBJ1-5 and V is TRBV20-1; a weak D match, TRBD1 (6 bases). Per the germline V gene, CDR1 is DFQATT and CDR2 is SNEGSKA (reference sequence). The ends were cut back, 3 bases at V and 7 bases at J, with 13 bases in the middle. The CDR3 runs 13 residues. CDR3 amino acids: CSASPGDGQPQHF. For the CDR3, the DNA is TGCAGTGCTAGTCCAGGGGACGGGCAGCCCCAGCATTTT.

This clone appeared once. The chain carries TRBV3-1 (or the pseudogene TRBV3-2) and TRBJ1-5, with D uncertain. The V end was cut by 0 bases, the J end by 3 bases, with 6 bases between. CDR1 and CDR2 from the germline V gene are LGHDT and YNNKEL (reference sequence). There are 14 residues in the CDR3. Here the CDR3 reads CASSQERTNQPQHF. In DNA, the CDR3 is TGTGCCAGCAGCCAAGAAAGGACCAATCAGCCCCAGCATTTT.